This TCR beta chain was captured by sequencing in a study of human T cells and chemical hapten exposure. Looking at the study overall: An area of 2 cm by 1.5 to 2.5 cm on upper inner arm skin received 2% DPC for sensitization.

This clonotype was counted at least ten times. Trimming removed 0 bases from V and 3 bases from J, with 12 bases in between. Germline-derived CDR1 and CDR2 are DFQATT and SNEGSKA (reference sequence). The CDR3 loop spans 14 amino acids. TCRdb reprocessed the RACE reads via MiXCR and lists one record per CDR3 protein. The table lists about 84,000 distinct CDR3 sequences, more than 10% of them singletons. The time point was: patch test 3, about 24 weeks after DPC sensitization. Treatment denoted: therapeutic diphenylcyclopropenone sensitization with weekly scalp DPC. Sample: whole blood, taken in connection with sensitization to the hapten diphenylcyclopropenone (DPC). The clonotype comes from a woman aged 50 to 60 with alopecia areata. Some clones in this sample may be carry-over from other donors' samples. This chain connects TRBV20-1 to TRBJ2-7; D might be TRBD2 (5 bases). The CDR3 nucleotides are TGCAGTGCTAGAGAAGGAGCGGCCGTCTACGAGCAGTACTTC. Translation: CSAREGAAVYEQYF.